This TCR beta chain was captured in a study of T-cell reconstitution after alpha-beta-depleted transplantation in children. This clonotype has at least ten counts. TCRbeta library preparation incorporated unique molecular identifiers. TCRdb used MiXCR to reprocess the PCR reads, holding one entry per CDR3 protein. There are approximately 250,000 distinct CDR3 sequences in the sample; over 9.5% occur only once, and less than 6% lies in the top ten. The CDR3 has 14 residues. V lost 7 bases, J lost 1 base, and 14 bases lay in between. Germline values: CDR1 LNHNV, CDR2 YYDKDF (reference sequence). The V call is TRBV15, the J call TRBJ2-7, with unresolved D. This receptor was identified in a human donor who donated a stem cell graft to a child with SCID. The specimen comprised PBMCs from the stem cell graft donor, sampled from the stem cell graft. The chain's CDR3 is CATTQTGESYEQYF. The CDR3 nucleotides are TGTGCCACCACCCAGACGGGCGAGTCCTACGAGCAGTACTTC.